These T cell receptor beta chains were read from a single sample in a study of beta chain features in type 1 diabetes. This table comes from immunoSEQ multiplex PCR, and its TCRdb copy is limited to in-frame clones, with some not included. The sample includes roughly 300,000 clones, 7% to 10% of them seen just once. The sequenced material came from central memory CD4+ T cells from blood. The origin of the receptors is a young man with type 1 diabetes. Each CDR3 is given with its conserved first and last residue. The D gene is left open where the match is weak. Clone size is not always given. Where it is, it says once, few, many or a class for expanded clones.

clone_size d_call j_call v_call cdr3_aa cdr3_nt
- - TRBJ1-5 TRBV21-1 CASSIPGQGAVQPQHF TGTGCCAGCAGCATACCGGGACAGGGGGCGGTTCAGCCCCAGCATTTT
- TRBD1 TRBJ2-1 TRBV5-6 CASSYGTGGFYNEQFF TGTGCCAGCAGCTATGGGACAGGGGGCTTTTACAATGAGCAGTTCTTC
few - TRBJ2-7 TRBV18 CASSPRMMQGYEQYF TGTGCCAGCTCACCGAGAATGATGCAGGGCTACGAGCAGTACTTC
- TRBD2 TRBJ2-5 TRBV4-2 CASSPTSGGRKETQYF TGTGCCAGCAGCCCAACTAGCGGGGGAAGGAAAGAGACCCAGTACTTC
few - TRBJ2-1 TRBV19 CASSTFGTVGSYNEQFF TGTGCCAGTAGTACCTTCGGGACGGTAGGCTCCTACAATGAGCAGTTCTTC
- - TRBJ1-1 TRBV11-2 CASSLQSGTEAFF TGTGCCAGCAGCCTCCAATCGGGGACTGAAGCTTTCTTT
- - TRBJ1-1 TRBV28 CASSLSHTEAFF TGTGCCAGCAGTTTATCGCATACTGAAGCTTTCTTT
- - TRBJ1-5 TRBV2 CASSRLEGNQPQHF TGTGCCAGCAGCCGGCTCGAGGGCAATCAGCCCCAGCATTTT
few - TRBJ2-3 TRBV28 CASSPSGANTDTQYF TGTGCCAGCAGCCCCTCGGGGGCCAACACAGATACGCAGTATTTT
few TRBD1 TRBJ1-1 TRBV2 CASAKTGGRTEAFF TGTGCCAGCGCCAAAACAGGGGGCCGGACTGAAGCTTTCTTT
few TRBD2 TRBJ2-2 TRBV7-2 CASSRGLAGTGELFF TGTGCCAGCAGCCGGGGACTAGCGGGGACCGGGGAGCTGTTTTTT
many - TRBJ1-6 TRBV14 CASSPTWGSPLHF TGTGCCAGCAGCCCTACCTGGGGGTCACCCCTCCACTTT
few TRBD2 TRBJ2-3 TRBV5-1 CASSLGQGTRGSYF TGCGCCAGCAGCTTGGGGCAGGGGACTAGGGGGTCGTATTTT
many TRBD1 TRBJ1-2 TRBV6-1 CASSGTGSRGYGYTF TGTGCCAGCAGTGGGACAGGGAGTAGGGGCTATGGCTACACCTTC
- TRBD2 TRBJ2-1 TRBV13 CASSELLAAGVNEQFF TGTGCCAGCAGTGAGTTACTAGCGGCAGGTGTCAATGAGCAGTTCTTC
- - TRBJ2-5 TRBV5-6 CASSFPLGRETQYF TGTGCCAGCAGCTTTCCTTTGGGTCGGGAGACCCAGTACTTC
few - TRBJ1-2 TRBV4-3 CASSQDLMRGGYTF TGCGCCAGCAGCCAAGATCTCATGAGGGGAGGCTACACCTTC
- - TRBJ1-2 TRBV5-1 CASSLPGSDGYTF TGCGCCAGCAGCTTGCCGGGGTCGGACGGCTACACCTTC
- - TRBJ1-1 TRBV6-1 CASSDWGQNTEAFF TGTGCCAGCAGTGATTGGGGACAGAACACTGAAGCTTTCTTT
few TRBD1 TRBJ2-2 TRBV4-3 CASSRDRGLELFF TGCGCCAGCAGCCGGGACAGGGGGCTGGAGCTGTTTTTT
few - TRBJ2-7 TRBV7-2 CASSFGSPPTYEQYF TGTGCCAGCAGCTTCGGAAGTCCTCCTACCTACGAGCAGTACTTC
few - TRBJ1-2 TRBV6-5 CASSYNRQPANYGYTF TGTGCCAGCAGTTACAACAGGCAACCTGCTAACTATGGCTACACCTTC
few - TRBJ1-5 TRBV30 CAWSGGGQPQHF TGTGCCTGGAGTGGAGGGGGTCAGCCCCAGCATTTT
many - TRBJ2-2 TRBV7-2 CASSLGGVTGELFF TGTGCCAGCAGCTTAGGCGGGGTAACCGGGGAGCTGTTTTTT
- - TRBJ2-1 TRBV7-9 CASSLDRSDNEQFF TGTGCCAGCAGCTTAGACCGCTCGGACAATGAGCAGTTCTTC
- - TRBJ2-4 TRBV18 CASSPPPSRDIQYF TGTGCCAGCTCACCACCGCCTAGCCGAGACATTCAGTACTTC
- - TRBJ1-6 TRBV4-3 CASSQGGQGGSPLHF TGCGCCAGCAGCCAAGGGGGACAAGGCGGGTCACCCCTCCACTTT
- - TRBJ1-2 TRBV28 CASSFGAVGGYTF TGTGCCAGCAGTTTTGGAGCTGTCGGAGGCTACACCTTC
many - TRBJ2-1 TRBV7-2 CASSPRLPQEQFF TGTGCCAGCAGTCCTCGACTCCCTCAAGAGCAGTTCTTC